These 4 T cell receptor beta chains share one sample of origin, sequenced in a study of blood T cell repertoires in COVID-19. TCRdb's table, derived via immunoSEQ multiplex PCR, lists solely in-frame clones and lacks some. The data hold about 240,000 clones, with about four fifths observed a single time. Sequences were obtained from peripheral blood. The receptors were sampled from a man aged 50 to 59 with acute or convalescent COVID-19.

The V gene is TRBV30, the J gene TRBJ2-7, with a tentative D call TRBD2 (6 bases). The CDR3 has 13 amino acids. The V gene lost 2 bases and the J gene lost 5 bases, with 13 bases spanning the gap. CDR1 is GTSNPN, CDR2 SVGIG, per germline (reference sequence). CDR3 sequence reads: CAWSSGFPHEQYF. In DNA form, the CDR3 reads TGTGCCTGGAGTAGCGGGTTCCCCCACGAGCAGTACTTC.

The chain combines TRBV10-3 with TRBJ2-7; 7 bases are a match to TRBD1. Germline V CDR1 and CDR2: ENHRY, SYGVKD. The V and J ends lost 10 bases and 2 bases, in that order; junction bases with no gene match: 8. CDR3 size: 13 residues. The chain's CDR3 is CATAGTDTYEQYF. CDR3 sequence (DNA): TGTGCCACCGCCGGGACAGATACCTACGAGCAGTACTTC.

This clone was seen a single time. The rearrangement links TRBV28 to TRBJ1-1, with 7 bases identical to TRBD1. This CDR3 region has 16 residues. With V trimmed by 3 bases and J by 5 bases, 12 bases remained unmatched. The germline V gene encodes CDR1 MDHEN and CDR2 SYDVKM. CDR3 loop: CASSLSDRAGGTEAFF. As DNA, the CDR3 is TGTGCCAGCAGTTTGTCAGACAGGGCCGGTGGGACTGAAGCTTTCTTT.

CDR3 protein: CASSTLQGKREAFF. The DNA of the CDR3 is TGTGCCAGCAGCACCCTTCAGGGGAAGCGGGAAGCTTTCTTT. The chain employs TRBV7-9 and TRBJ1-1, with a tentative D call TRBD1 (6 bases). The V and J ends lost 5 bases and 8 bases respectively, with 18 bases between them. Germline-derived CDR1 and CDR2 are SEHNR and FQNEAQ (reference sequence). The CDR3 spans 14 residues.